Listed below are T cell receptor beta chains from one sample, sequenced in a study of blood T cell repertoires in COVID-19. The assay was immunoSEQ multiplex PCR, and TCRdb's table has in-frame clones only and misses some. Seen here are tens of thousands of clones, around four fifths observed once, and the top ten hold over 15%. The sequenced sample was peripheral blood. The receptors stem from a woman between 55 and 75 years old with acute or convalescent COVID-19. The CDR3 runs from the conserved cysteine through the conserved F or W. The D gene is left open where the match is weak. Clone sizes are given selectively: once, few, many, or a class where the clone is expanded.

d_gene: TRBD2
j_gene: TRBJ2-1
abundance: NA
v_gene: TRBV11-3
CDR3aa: CASSSLTSGRGLSYNEQFF
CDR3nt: TGTGCCAGCAGCTCGCTGACTAGCGGGAGAGGTTTGTCCTACAATGAGCAGTTCTTC

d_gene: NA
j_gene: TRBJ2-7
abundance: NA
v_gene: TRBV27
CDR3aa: CASSLSGPSYEQYF
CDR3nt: TGTGCCAGCAGTTTATCGGGCCCCTCCTACGAGCAGTACTTC

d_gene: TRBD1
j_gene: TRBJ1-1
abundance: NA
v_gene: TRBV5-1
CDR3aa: CASSEGQATEAFF
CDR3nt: TGCGCCAGCAGCGAGGGACAGGCGACTGAAGCTTTCTTT

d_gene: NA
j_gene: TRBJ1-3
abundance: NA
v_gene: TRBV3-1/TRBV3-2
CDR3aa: CASSQGSGSGNTIYF
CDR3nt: TGTGCCAGCAGCCAAGGCTCAGGCTCTGGAAACACCATATATTTT

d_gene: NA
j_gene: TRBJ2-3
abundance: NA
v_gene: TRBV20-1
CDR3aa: CSAESGNTQYF
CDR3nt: TGCAGTGCAGAGAGCGGAAATACGCAGTATTTT

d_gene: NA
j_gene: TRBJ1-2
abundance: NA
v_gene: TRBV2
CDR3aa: CASSEGGSHNYGYTF
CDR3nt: TGTGCCAGCAGTGAAGGAGGCAGCCATAACTATGGCTACACCTTC

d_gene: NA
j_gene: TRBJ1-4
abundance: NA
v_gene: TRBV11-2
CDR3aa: CASSSFPPTREKLFF
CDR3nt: TGTGCCAGCAGCTCCTTTCCTCCTACTAGAGAAAAACTGTTTTTT

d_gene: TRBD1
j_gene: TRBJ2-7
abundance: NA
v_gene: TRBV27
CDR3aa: CASSSPGTGRQYF
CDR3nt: TGTGCCAGCAGTTCCCCAGGGACAGGCCGACAGTACTTC

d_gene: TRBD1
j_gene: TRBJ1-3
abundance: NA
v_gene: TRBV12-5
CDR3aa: CASAETGGGNTIYF
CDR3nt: TGTGCTAGTGCCGAGACAGGGGGTGGAAACACCATATATTTT

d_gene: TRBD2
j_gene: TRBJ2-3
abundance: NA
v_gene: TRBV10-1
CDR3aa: CAKSSGRELDTQYF
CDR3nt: TGCGCCAAGAGTAGCGGGAGAGAATTAGATACGCAGTATTTT

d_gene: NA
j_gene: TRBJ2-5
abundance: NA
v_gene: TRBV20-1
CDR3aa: CSASLGGETQYF
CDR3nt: TGCAGTGCTAGTTTAGGGGGAGAGACCCAGTACTTC

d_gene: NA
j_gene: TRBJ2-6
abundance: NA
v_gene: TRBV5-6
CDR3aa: CASSLQTGTSGANVLTF
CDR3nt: TGTGCCAGCAGCTTACAAACGGGTACCTCTGGGGCCAACGTCCTGACTTTC

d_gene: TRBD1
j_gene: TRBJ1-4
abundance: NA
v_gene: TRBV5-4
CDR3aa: CASSLPDRGGEKLFF
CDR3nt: TGTGCCAGCAGCCTACCCGACAGGGGGGGGGAAAAACTGTTTTTT

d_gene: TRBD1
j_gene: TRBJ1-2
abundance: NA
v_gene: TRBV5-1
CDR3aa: CASSPGQGPYGYTF
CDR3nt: TGCGCCAGCAGCCCTGGACAGGGCCCTTATGGCTACACCTTC

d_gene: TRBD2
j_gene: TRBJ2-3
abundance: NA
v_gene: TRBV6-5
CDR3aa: CASSYFTSGMKDTQYF
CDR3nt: TGTGCCAGCAGTTACTTTACTAGCGGGATGAAAGATACGCAGTATTTT

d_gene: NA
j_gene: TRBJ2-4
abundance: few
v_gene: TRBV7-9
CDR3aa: CASRRTGQGAKNIQYF
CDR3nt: TGTGCCAGCAGACGGACGGGCCAGGGAGCCAAAAACATTCAGTACTTC

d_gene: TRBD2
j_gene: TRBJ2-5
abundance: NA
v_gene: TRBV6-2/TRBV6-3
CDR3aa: CASSFSGPGGETQYF
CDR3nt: TGTGCCAGCAGCTTCTCGGGACCCGGGGGGGAGACCCAGTACTTC

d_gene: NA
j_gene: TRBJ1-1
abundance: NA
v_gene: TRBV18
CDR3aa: CASSPGQGMDAFF
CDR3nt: TGTGCCAGCTCACCCGGGCAGGGGATGGATGCTTTCTTT

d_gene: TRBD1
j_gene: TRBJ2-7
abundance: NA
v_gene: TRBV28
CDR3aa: CASSFPAWTGSYEQYF
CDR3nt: TGTGCCAGCAGTTTTCCCGCTTGGACAGGGTCCTACGAGCAGTACTTC

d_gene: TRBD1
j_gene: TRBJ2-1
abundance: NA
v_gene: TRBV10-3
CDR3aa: CATGDSNTVNEQFF
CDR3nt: TGTGCCACCGGGGACAGCAACACGGTCAATGAGCAGTTCTTC

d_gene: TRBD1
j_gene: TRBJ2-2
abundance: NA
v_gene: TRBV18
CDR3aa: CASSPPGQGVSGELFF
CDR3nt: TGTGCCAGCTCACCACCGGGACAGGGAGTCTCCGGGGAGCTGTTTTTT

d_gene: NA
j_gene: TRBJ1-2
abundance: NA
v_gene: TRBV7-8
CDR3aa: CASSLGGGGGYGYTF
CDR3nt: TGTGCCAGCAGCTTAGGGGGGGGCGGGGGCTATGGCTACACCTTC

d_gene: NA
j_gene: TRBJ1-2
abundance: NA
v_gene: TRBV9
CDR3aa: CASSVGANNYGYTF
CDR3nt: TGTGCCAGCAGCGTAGGGGCGAATAACTATGGCTACACCTTC

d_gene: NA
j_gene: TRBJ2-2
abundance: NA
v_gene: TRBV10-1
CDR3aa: CASSNTGGAGELFF
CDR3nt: TGCGCCAGCAGCAATACCGGCGGGGCCGGGGAGCTGTTTTTT

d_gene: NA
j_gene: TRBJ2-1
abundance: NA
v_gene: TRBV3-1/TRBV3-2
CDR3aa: CASSHPEGNEQFF
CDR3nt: TGTGCCAGCAGCCACCCCGAGGGCAATGAGCAGTTCTTC

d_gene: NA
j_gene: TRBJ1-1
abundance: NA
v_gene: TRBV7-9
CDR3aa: CASQADTEAFF
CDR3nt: TGTGCCAGCCAGGCCGACACTGAAGCTTTCTTT

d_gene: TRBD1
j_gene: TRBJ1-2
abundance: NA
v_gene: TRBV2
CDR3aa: CASTPTGVSYGYTF
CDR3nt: TGTGCCAGCACCCCGACAGGGGTGAGCTATGGCTACACCTTC

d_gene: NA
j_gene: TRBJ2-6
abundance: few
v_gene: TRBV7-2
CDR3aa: CASSTRGSSGANVLTF
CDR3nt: TGTGCCAGCAGCACCAGGGGCAGCTCTGGGGCCAACGTCCTGACTTTC

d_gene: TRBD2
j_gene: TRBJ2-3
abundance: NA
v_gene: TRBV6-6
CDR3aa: CAAAGVTQYF
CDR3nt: TGTGCCGCGGCGGGGGTTACGCAGTATTTT

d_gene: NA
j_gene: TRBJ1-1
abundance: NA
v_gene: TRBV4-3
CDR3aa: CASSQGEGRDTEAFF
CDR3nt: TGCGCCAGCAGCCAAGGGGAGGGGAGGGACACTGAAGCTTTCTTT

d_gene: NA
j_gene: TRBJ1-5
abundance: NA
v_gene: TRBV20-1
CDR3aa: CSASQGVHQPQHF
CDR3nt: TGCAGTGCTAGTCAAGGGGTTCATCAGCCCCAGCATTTT

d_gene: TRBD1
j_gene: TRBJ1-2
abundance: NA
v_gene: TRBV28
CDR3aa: CASRAGGTANYGYTF
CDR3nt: TGTGCCAGTAGGGCAGGGGGAACAGCTAACTATGGCTACACCTTC

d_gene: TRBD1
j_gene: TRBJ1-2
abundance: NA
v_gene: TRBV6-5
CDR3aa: CASRDGTGGRDTF
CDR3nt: TGTGCCAGCAGGGACGGGACAGGGGGCCGGGACACCTTC

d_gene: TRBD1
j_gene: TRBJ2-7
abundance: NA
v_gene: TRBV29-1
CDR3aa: CSVDGQGANEQYF
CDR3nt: TGCAGCGTGGACGGACAGGGGGCGAACGAGCAGTACTTC

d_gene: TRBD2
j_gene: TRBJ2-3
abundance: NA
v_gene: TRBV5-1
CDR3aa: CASSLVSGGQDTQYF
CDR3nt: TGCGCCAGCAGCTTGGTTAGCGGGGGACAAGATACGCAGTATTTT

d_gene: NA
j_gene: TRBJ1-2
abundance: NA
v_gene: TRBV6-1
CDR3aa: CASSEGGGRLYGYTF
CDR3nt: TGTGCCAGCAGTGAAGGGGGGGGCAGGCTCTACGGCTACACCTTC

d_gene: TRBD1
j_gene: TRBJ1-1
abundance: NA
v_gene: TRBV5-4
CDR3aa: CASSSETGDTEAFF
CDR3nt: TGTGCCAGCAGCTCAGAGACAGGGGACACTGAAGCTTTCTTT

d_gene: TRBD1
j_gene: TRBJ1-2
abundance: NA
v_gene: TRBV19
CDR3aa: CASSMQGDYGYTF
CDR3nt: TGTGCCAGTAGTATGCAGGGGGACTATGGCTACACCTTC

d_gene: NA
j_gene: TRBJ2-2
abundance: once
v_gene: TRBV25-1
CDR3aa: CASATTATGELFF
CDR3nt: TGTGCCAGCGCAACGACAGCCACCGGGGAGCTGTTTTTT

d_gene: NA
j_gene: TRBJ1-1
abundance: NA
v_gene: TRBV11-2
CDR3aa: CASSLGRLMNTEAFF
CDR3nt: TGTGCCAGCAGCTTAGGGCGGCTTATGAACACTGAAGCTTTCTTT

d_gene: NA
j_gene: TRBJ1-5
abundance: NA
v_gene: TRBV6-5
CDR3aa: CASSYRGDQPQHF
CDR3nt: TGTGCCAGCTCCTACCGGGGAGATCAGCCCCAGCATTTT

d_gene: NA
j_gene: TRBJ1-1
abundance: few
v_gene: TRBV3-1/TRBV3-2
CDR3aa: CASSQPGGSTEAFF
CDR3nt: TGTGCCAGCAGCCAACCGGGAGGGTCCACTGAAGCTTTCTTT

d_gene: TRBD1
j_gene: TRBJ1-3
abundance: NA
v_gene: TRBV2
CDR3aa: CASSWDRFYSGNTIYF
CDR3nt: TGTGCCAGCAGCTGGGACAGGTTCTACTCTGGAAACACCATATATTTT

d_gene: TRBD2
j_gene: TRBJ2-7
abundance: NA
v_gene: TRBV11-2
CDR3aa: CASSLMGLAAPPHEQYF
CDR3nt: TGTGCCAGCAGCTTAATGGGGCTAGCGGCCCCGCCCCACGAGCAGTACTTC

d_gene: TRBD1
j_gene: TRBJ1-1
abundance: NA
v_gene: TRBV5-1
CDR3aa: CASSLIGGQGGSEAFF
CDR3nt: TGCGCCAGCAGCTTGATTGGGGGACAGGGTGGGTCTGAAGCTTTCTTT

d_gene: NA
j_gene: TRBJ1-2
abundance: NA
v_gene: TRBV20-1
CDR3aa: CSPGEVDGYTF
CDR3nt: TGCAGTCCCGGAGAGGTTGATGGCTACACCTTC

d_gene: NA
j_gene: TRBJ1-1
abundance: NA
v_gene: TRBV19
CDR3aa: CASSIESVGDTEAFF
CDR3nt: TGTGCCAGTAGTATAGAGTCCGTCGGTGACACTGAAGCTTTCTTT

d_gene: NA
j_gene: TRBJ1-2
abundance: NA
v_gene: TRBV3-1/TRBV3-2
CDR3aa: CASSHVDPLRGGYTF
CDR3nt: TGTGCCAGCAGCCATGTCGACCCACTTAGGGGTGGCTACACCTTC

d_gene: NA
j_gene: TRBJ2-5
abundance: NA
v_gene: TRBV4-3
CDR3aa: CASSRLDTETQYF
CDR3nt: TGCGCCAGCAGCCGCCTGGACACGGAGACCCAGTACTTC

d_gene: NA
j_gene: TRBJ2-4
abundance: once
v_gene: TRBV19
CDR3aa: CASNSPGEQNIQYF
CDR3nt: TGTGCCAGTAATTCTCCAGGGGAGCAAAACATTCAGTACTTC